This T cell receptor (beta chain) was captured by sequencing in a study of T-cell memory formation after mild COVID-19. Each CDR3 protein gets one entry after TCRdb re-called the 5' RACE reads with MiXCR. Of approximately 490,000 distinct CDR3 sequences in the sample, 20% were seen once. Findings and limits, study-wide: Researchers report contracting CD4+ clones mostly in CM and EM, with CD8+ clones in EMRA.

CDR1 and CDR2 from the germline V gene are WSHSY and SAAADI. CDR3 length: 15 residues. With 8 bases removed from V and 8 bases from J, the gap between germline ends came to 22 bases. Notes on this clonotype: What it binds is not known.

This sequence originates from an adult woman who had mild COVID-19 (a few samples of this study predate the infection). Cell type and time point are not known. What was sequenced was PBMCs or a T cell subset sorted from them (not recorded which). The chain uses TRBV10-2 and TRBJ2-1; either TRBD1 or TRBD2 may supply D (7 bases each). CDR3 protein: CASQGTVRGGDEQFF. DNA of the CDR3: TGCGCCAGCCAGGGGACAGTGAGGGGGGGCGATGAGCAGTTCTTC.